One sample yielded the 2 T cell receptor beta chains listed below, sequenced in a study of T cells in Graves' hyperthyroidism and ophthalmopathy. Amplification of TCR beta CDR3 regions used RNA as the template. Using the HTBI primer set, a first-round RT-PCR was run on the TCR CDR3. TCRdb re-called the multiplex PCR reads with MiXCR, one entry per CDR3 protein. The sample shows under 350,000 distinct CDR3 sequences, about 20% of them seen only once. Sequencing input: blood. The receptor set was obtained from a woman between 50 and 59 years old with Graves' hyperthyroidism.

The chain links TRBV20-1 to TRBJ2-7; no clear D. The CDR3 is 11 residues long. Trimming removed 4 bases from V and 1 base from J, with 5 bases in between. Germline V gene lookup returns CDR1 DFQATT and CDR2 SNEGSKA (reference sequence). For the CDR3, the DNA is TGCAGTGCTAAGGGATCCTACGAGCAGTACTTC. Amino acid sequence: CSAKGSYEQYF.

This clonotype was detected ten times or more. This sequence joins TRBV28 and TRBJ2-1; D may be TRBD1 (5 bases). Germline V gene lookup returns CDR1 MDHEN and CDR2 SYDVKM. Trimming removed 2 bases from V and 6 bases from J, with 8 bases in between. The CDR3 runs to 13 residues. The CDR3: CASSLGGANEQFF. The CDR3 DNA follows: TGTGCCAGCAGTTTAGGTGGGGCCAATGAGCAGTTCTTC.